The subject of this entry is one T cell receptor beta chain. What it recognizes is unknown. Clones were sequenced by immunoSEQ multiplex PCR, and TCRdb holds only the in-frame ones, with some missing. The data hold 99,000 or so clones, with just under 95% observed a single time. This entry comes from a study of siplizumab effects on memory and regulatory T cells. Study-level findings and limits: Naive T cells, seemingly more diverse than memory cells, seemed major alloresponse contributors.

Germline V gives CDR1 SGHVS, CDR2 FQNEAQ. V lost 5 bases and J lost 4, with 12 bases in between. The CDR3 is made up of 13 amino acids. Sample: non-Treg CD4+ T cells sorted from blood. The TCR was taken from a human donor in good health. The rearrangement links TRBV7-8 to TRBJ2-7; D remains ambiguous. The CDR3 bases are TGTGCCAGCAGCCCCCGCGGCGGATACGAGCAGTACTTC. It yields the protein CASSPRGGYEQYF.